This T cell receptor beta chain was captured in a study of early T cells in non-severe SARS-CoV-2 infection (dated by TCRdb to 2020 to 2022). Study-wide context: Bulk RNA from unsorted whole blood was used for TCR sequencing, so alpha and beta chains could not be paired. Overall results and qualifications from the work: VDJdb matching was skewed toward anti-spike CD8 responses and likely underestimated virus-specific expansions, missing private and CD4 specificities.

Set within a cohort of healthcare workers in London, UK, this nested case-control study involved weekly PCR testing of nasopharyngeal swabs along with blood sampling. Healthcare workers were recruited between 23 and 31 March 2020, during the week of the UK lockdown, and were followed weekly for up to roughly 15 weeks. The germline V gene sets CDR1 to SGHRS and CDR2 to YFSETQ. Trimming removed 5 bases from V and 4 bases from J, leaving 4 bases between the germline ends. Spanning cysteine to phenylalanine, the CDR3 consists of 11 amino acids. Just the 33-base CDR3 DNA is kept, in frame starting at base 1. Libraries were made using 5' RACE. Sequenced using a NextSeq 500. In the TCR library protocol, unique molecular identifiers were attached to individual cDNA molecules to correct for PCR bias and sequencing error. TCR alpha and beta chains were both sequenced, and the abundances of alpha and beta sequences in each sample were closely correlated with each other. From the authors' description of their analysis: Decombinator V4 was used to annotate the V gene, J gene and CDR3 of the TCR sequences. Expanded TCRs were defined as changing significantly between any two time points under a Poisson model with p below 0.0001. TCR abundances were normalised to the total number of TCRs sequenced per sample and expressed as counts per million. TRAV1-2 paired with TRAJ12, TRAJ20 or TRAJ33 defined MAIT TCRs, while TRAV10 paired with TRAJ18 defined iNKT TCRs. VDJdb, accessed 1 November 2021, was searched for CMV, EBV and SARS-CoV-2 annotated TCRs, with TCRs annotated for multiple antigens excluded. TCRdb applied fastp at Q25 and MiXCR to the public reads, then kept only in-frame beta chains. Merged by CDR3 protein, the rows form single entries marked with the most common genes and DNA. TCRdb's processing, not the authors' own work, is the source of the V and J calls. This sample lists over 95,000 distinct CDR3 sequences; over 15% were detected once. The ten most abundant clones make up 0.95% to 1.5% of the sample.

With respect to this clonotype: Its antigen is still unknown. The input lacks base qualities; no much larger clone sits a single base away.

The TCR originated in an adult who was a healthcare worker with PCR-confirmed SARS-CoV-2 infection or an uninfected control (not recorded which). Source material: whole blood. Recombination connected TRBV5-1 to TRBJ2-1, with the D gene not confidently named. The CDR3 reads CASRLYNEQFF. The sequence in DNA is TGCGCCAGCAGGCTTTACAATGAGCAGTTCTTC.